This T cell receptor (beta chain) emerged from a study of STAT3 mutations in large granular lymphocyte leukemia. Study-level findings and limits: Every T-cell large granular lymphocyte leukemia patient had at least one immunodominant TCR beta clonotype.

Each sample's TCRbeta library yielded on average around 41,000 productive templates. The table came from immunoSEQ multiplex PCR; TCRdb's copy has only in-frame clones and leaves some out. This table has 20,000 to 30,000 clones, 94% appearing once. A note on this clone: Its antigen remains unknown.

There are 19 residues in the CDR3. The germline CDR1 and CDR2 sequences are SGHNT and YYREEE (reference sequence). The V and J ends lost 4 bases and 2 bases, in that order; junction bases with no gene match: 20. The TCR originated in a man aged 35-49 years with T-cell large granular lymphocyte leukemia. Some clones in this sample may be carry-over from other donors' samples. What was sequenced was peripheral blood mononuclear cells. This rearrangement joins TRBV5-4 to TRBJ1-2; TRBD1 agrees at 7 bases. CDR3 amino acids: CASSPTRGTDKTSNYGYTF. The CDR3 coding sequence is TGTGCCAGCAGCCCTACTCGAGGGACAGATAAAACTTCCAACTATGGCTACACCTTC.